The clone carrying this T cell receptor (beta chain) was counted ten times or more. Antigen: not known. V was trimmed by 0 bases and J by 2 bases, leaving 16 bases between them. CDR1 SQVTM and CDR2 ANQGSEA come from the germline V gene. The CDR3 is made up of 16 amino acids. These data originate in a study of Graves' ophthalmopathy and Graves' hyperthyroidism. Study-wide findings and caveats: Most thyroid clonotypes expanded beyond 0.001 frequency were also found in blood.

As the template, RNA transcripts were used to amplify TCR beta CDR3 regions. In the first round, RT-PCR was carried out with HTBI primers, and a multiplex PCR formed the second round. From the multiplex PCR reads, TCRdb called clonotypes with MiXCR, one entry per CDR3 protein. Among 500,000 to 700,000 distinct CDR3 sequences listed, roughly 20% were seen once. The study recruited hyperthyroidism patients aged 18 to 65 who were newly diagnosed, under 2 months' duration. A roughly 9.3 ml volume of fresh peripheral blood provided the PBMCs. This clonotype was obtained from a woman under 30 with stable Graves' hyperthyroidism. Some clones in this sample may be carry-over from other donors' samples. The sequencing sample was made of peripheral blood. The V and J genes are TRBV29-1 and TRBJ2-5; D possibly corresponds to TRBD1 (7 bases). CDR3 bases: TGCAGCGTTGAAGATCGGGCGGGACAGCCACAAGAGACCCAGTACTTC. This encodes CSVEDRAGQPQETQYF.